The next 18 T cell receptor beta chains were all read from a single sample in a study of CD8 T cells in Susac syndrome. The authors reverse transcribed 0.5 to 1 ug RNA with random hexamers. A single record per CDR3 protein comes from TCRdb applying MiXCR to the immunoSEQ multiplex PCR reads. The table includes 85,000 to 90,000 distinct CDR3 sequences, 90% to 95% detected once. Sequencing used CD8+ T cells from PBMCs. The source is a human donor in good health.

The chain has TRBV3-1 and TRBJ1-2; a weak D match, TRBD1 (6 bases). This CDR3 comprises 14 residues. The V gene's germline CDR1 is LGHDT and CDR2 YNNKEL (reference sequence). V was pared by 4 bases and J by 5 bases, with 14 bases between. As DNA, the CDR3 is TGTGCCAGCAGCCCCCCGGGACATCCGTATGGCTACACCTTC. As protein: CASSPPGHPYGYTF. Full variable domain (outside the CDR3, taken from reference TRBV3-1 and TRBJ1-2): DTAVSQTPKYLVTQMGNDKSIKCEQNLGHDTMYWYKQDSKKFLKIMFSYNNKELIINETVPNRFSPKSPDKAHLNLHINSLELGDSAVYFCASSPPGHPYGYTFGSGTRLTVV.

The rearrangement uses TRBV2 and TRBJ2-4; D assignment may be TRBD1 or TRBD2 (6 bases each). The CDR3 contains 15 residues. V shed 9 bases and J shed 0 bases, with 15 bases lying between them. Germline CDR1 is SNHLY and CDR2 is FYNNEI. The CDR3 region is CASRGGGLAKNIQYF. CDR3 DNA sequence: TGTGCCAGTCGCGGAGGGGGGCTAGCCAAAAACATTCAGTACTTC.

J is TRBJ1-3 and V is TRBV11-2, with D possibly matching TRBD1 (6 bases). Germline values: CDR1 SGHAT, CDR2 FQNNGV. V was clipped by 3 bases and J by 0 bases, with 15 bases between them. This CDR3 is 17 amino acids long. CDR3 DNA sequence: TGTGCCAGCAGCTTTTGGGACACAGGTTTCTCTGGAAACACCATATATTTT. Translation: CASSFWDTGFSGNTIYF.

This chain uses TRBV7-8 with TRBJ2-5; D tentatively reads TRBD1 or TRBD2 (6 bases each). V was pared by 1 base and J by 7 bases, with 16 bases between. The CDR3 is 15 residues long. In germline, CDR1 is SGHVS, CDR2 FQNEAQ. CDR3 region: CASSLEVRGRGTQYF. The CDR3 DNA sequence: TGTGCCAGCAGCTTAGAGGTCCGGGGGCGAGGGACCCAGTACTTC.

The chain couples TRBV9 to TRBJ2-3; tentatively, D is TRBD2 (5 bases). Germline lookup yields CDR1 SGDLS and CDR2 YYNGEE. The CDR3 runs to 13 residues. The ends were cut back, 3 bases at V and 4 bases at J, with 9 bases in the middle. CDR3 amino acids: CASSEELADTQYF. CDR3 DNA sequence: TGTGCCAGCAGCGAAGAACTAGCAGATACGCAGTATTTT.

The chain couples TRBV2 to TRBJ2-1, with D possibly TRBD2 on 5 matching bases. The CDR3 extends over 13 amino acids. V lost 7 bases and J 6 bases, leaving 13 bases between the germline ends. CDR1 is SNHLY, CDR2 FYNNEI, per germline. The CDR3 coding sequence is TGTGCCAGCATAAGCGGTGGGCGCAATGAGCAGTTCTTC. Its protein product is CASISGGRNEQFF.

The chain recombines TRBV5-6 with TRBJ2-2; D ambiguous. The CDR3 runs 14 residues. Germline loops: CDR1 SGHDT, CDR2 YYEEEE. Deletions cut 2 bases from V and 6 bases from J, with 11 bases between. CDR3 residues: CASSLGLEAGELFF. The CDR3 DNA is TGTGCCAGCAGCTTAGGTTTAGAGGCCGGGGAGCTGTTTTTT.

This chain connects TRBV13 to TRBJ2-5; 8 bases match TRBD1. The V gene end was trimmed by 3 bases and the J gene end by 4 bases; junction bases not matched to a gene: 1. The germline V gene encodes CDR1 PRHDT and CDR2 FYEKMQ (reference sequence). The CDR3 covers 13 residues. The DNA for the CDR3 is TGTGCCAGCAGCTTGGACAGGGCAGAGACCCAGTACTTC. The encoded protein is CASSLDRAETQYF.

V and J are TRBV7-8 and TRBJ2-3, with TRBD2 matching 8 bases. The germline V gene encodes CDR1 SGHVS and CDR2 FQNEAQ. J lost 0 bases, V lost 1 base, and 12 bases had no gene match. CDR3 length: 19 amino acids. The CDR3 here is CASSLVLSGGQLSTDTQYF. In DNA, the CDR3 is TGTGCCAGCAGCTTAGTTCTCTCGGGGGGGCAGCTCAGCACAGATACGCAGTATTTT.

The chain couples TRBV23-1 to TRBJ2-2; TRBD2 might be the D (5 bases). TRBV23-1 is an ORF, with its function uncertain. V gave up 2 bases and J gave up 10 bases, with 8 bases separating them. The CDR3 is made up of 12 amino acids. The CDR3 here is CASSQPGMELFF. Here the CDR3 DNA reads TGCGCCAGCAGTCAACCCGGGATGGAGCTGTTTTTT.

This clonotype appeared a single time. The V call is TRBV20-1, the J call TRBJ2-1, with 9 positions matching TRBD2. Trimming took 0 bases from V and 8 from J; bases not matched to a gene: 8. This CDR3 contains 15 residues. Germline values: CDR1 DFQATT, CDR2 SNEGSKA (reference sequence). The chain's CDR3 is CSARDRLAGMHEQFF. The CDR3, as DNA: TGCAGTGCTAGAGATAGGCTAGCGGGGATGCATGAGCAGTTCTTC.

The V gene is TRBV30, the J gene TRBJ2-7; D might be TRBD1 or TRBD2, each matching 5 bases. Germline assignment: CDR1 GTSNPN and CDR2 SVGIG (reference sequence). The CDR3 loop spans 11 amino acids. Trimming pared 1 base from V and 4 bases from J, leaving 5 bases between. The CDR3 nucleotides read TGTGCCTGGAGTGGGGGGTACGAGCAGTACTTC. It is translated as CAWSGGYEQYF.

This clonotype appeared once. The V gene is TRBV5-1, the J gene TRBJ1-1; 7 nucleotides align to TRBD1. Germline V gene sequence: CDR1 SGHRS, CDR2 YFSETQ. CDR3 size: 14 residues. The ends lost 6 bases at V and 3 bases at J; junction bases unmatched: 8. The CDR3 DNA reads TGCGCCAGCAAGTGGCGGCAGGGGGACACTGAAGCTTTCTTT. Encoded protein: CASKWRQGDTEAFF.

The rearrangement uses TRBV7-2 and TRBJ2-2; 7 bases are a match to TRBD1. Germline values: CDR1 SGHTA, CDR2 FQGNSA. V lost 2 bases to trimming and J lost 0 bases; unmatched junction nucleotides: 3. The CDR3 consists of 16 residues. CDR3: CASSLNQGANTGELFF. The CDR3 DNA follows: TGTGCCAGCAGCTTAAATCAGGGGGCGAACACCGGGGAGCTGTTTTTT.

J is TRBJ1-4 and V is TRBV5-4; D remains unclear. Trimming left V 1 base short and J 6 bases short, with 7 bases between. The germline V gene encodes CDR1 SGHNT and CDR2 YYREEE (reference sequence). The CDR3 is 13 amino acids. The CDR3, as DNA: TGTGCCAGCAGCTTGCCGCAGGATGAAAAACTGTTTTTT. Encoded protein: CASSLPQDEKLFF.

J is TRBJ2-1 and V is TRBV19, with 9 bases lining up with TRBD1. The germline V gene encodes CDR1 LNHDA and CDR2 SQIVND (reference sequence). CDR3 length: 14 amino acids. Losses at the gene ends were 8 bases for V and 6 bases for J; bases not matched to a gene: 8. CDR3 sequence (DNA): TGTGCCAGTTCCGGGACAGGGAGTTCCAATGAGCAGTTCTTC. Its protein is CASSGTGSSNEQFF.

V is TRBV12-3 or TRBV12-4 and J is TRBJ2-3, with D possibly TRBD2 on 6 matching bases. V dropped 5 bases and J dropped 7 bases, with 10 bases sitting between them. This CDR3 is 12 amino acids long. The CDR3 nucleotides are TGTGCCAGCAGTCCGGGACTTAATACGCAGTATTTT. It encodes CASSPGLNTQYF.

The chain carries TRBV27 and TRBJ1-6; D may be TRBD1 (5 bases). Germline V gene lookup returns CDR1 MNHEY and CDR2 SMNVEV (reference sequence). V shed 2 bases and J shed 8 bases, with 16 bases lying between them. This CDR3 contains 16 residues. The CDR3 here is CASSLLVGDAYSPLHF. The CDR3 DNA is TGTGCCAGCAGTTTACTGGTGGGGGACGCTTATTCACCCCTCCACTTT.